Shown below are 11 T cell receptor beta chains from a single sample sequenced in a study of cytomegalovirus exposure and HLA in healthy donors. Amplification used 60 Vbeta primers and 13 Jbeta primers. Assay used: immunoSEQ multiplex PCR; TCRdb lists only in-frame clones, some missing. The data show roughly 190,000 clones, roughly 9.4% seen once. Sequencing used PBMCs. Receptors originate from a woman in her twenties or thirties in good health and CMV-seropositive.

This clone was recorded a few times. The gene calls are TRBV27 and TRBJ2-1; tentative D call: TRBD1 (5 bases). Trimming cost V 6 bases and J 4 bases, with 13 bases left between them. CDR3 size: 14 residues. Per the germline V gene, CDR1 is MNHEY and CDR2 is SMNVEV (reference sequence). CDR3 region: CASSPGARYNEQFF. The CDR3, as DNA: TGTGCCAGCAGCCCTGGGGCCCGGTACAATGAGCAGTTCTTC.

The J gene is TRBJ1-2, the V gene TRBV2; 11 bases line up with TRBD1. The CDR3 has 14 residues. The trim removed 6 bases at V and 6 bases at J, leaving 6 bases unmatched. CDR1 and CDR2 (germline): SNHLY, FYNNEI. The CDR3 nucleotides read TGTGCCAGCAGGGGGACAGGGGGGGGTGATGGCTACACCTTC. This gives the protein CASRGTGGGDGYTF. Based on the CDR3 plus reference TRBV2 and TRBJ1-2, the full variable domain is EPEVTQTPSHQVTQMGQEVILRCVPISNHLYFYWYRQILGQKVEFLVSFYNNEISEKSEIFDDQFSVERPDGSNFTLKIRSTKLEDSAMYFCASRGTGGGDGYTFGSGTRLTVV.

This clone was observed a few times. This sample also contains other DNA sequences that code for the same CDR3. This chain uses TRBV30 with TRBJ2-2; possible D gene TRBD2, 6 bases. V was trimmed by 6 bases and J by 1 base, leaving 18 bases between them. From germline, CDR1 is GTSNPN and CDR2 SVGIG (reference sequence). The CDR3 has 16 amino acids. CDR3 amino acids: CACPGSRSRNTGELFF. In DNA form, the CDR3 reads TGTGCCTGCCCCGGGAGCAGGTCTCGGAACACCGGGGAGCTGTTTTTT.

Worth noting for this clone: The sample has other DNA sequences that encode this CDR3 too. The chain has TRBV7-2 and TRBJ2-5, with 8 bases fitting TRBD1. From germline, CDR1 is SGHTA and CDR2 FQGNSA. V lost 4 bases and J lost 5; bases outside the gene matches: 9. CDR3 size: 15 residues. The CDR3 DNA reads as TGTGCCAGCAGCTCAGGACAGGGATTGGGCGAGACCCAGTACTTC. It is translated as CASSSGQGLGETQYF. The full variable domain, in which reference TRBV7-2 and TRBJ2-5 provide the parts outside the CDR3, is GAGVSQSPSNKVTEKGKDVELRCDPISGHTALYWYRQSLGQGLEFLIYFQGNSAPDKSGLPSDRFSAERTGGSVSTLTIQRTQQEDSAVYLCASSSGQGLGETQYFGPGTRLLVL.

The rearrangement links TRBV2 to TRBJ1-2; TRBD1 might be the D (5 bases). CDR1 and CDR2 (germline): SNHLY, FYNNEI. This CDR3 is built from 14 residues. The DNA for the CDR3 is TGTGCAAGTCTCGGGGGGAGAGGAAACTATGGCTACACCTTC. Translation gives CASLGGRGNYGYTF.

This chain connects TRBV19 to TRBJ2-5; tentatively, D is TRBD2 (5 bases). CDR1 and CDR2 (germline): LNHDA, SQIVND (reference sequence). Trimming cost V 2 bases and J 5 bases, with 12 bases left between them. The CDR3 extends over 14 amino acids. The CDR3 region is CASSIFGRGETQYF. The CDR3 DNA reads as TGTGCCAGTAGTATATTTGGCCGAGGGGAGACCCAGTACTTC.

This clone was recorded a few times. CDR3 DNA sequence: TGTGCCAGCAGCTTGGGTGGGAGGGCAGATACGCAGTATTTT. It is translated as CASSLGGRADTQYF. The V gene is TRBV5-8, the J gene TRBJ2-3; 7 bases are a match to TRBD2. The germline gives CDR1 SGHTS, CDR2 YDEGEE. CDR3 size: 14 residues. The J segment lost 4 bases and the V segment lost 0 bases, leaving 2 bases of the junction unmatched.

This clone was picked up a small number of times. The genes are TRBV20-1 and TRBJ2-7; no definite D call. The CDR3 is made up of 10 amino acids. The V end was cut by 7 bases, the J end by 3 bases, with 7 bases between. Germline V lookup: CDR1 DFQATT, CDR2 SNEGSKA (reference sequence). CDR3 residues: CSDLFYEQYF. CDR3 DNA sequence: TGCAGTGATCTATTCTACGAGCAGTACTTC.

The chain joins TRBV9 to TRBJ1-2, with D tentatively TRBD1 (6 bases). CDR1 is SGDLS and CDR2 is YYNGEE in the germline V gene. V dropped 4 bases and J dropped 4 bases, with 20 bases sitting between them. The CDR3 covers 16 residues. Here the CDR3 reads CASSPRSGGIVYGYTF. The CDR3 region has the DNA TGTGCCAGCAGCCCCAGATCGGGGGGCATAGTCTATGGCTACACCTTC.

The chain recombines TRBV9 with TRBJ2-5; 7 nucleotides align to TRBD2. Looked up from germline, CDR1 is SGDLS and CDR2 is YYNGEE. The CDR3 loop spans 14 amino acids. Trimming took 2 bases from V and 5 from J; bases not matched to a gene: 6. The CDR3 DNA follows: TGTGCCAGCAGCGTCTCCCCGGGGGGTGAGACCCAGTACTTC. Its translation is CASSVSPGGETQYF.

A few counts support this clone. The rearrangement uses TRBV5-4 and TRBJ1-2; TRBD1 agrees at 9 bases. The CDR3 totals 14 residues. The V and J ends lost 2 bases and 8 bases, in that order; junction bases with no gene match: 7. The germline V gene encodes CDR1 SGHNT and CDR2 YYREEE (reference sequence). The CDR3 nucleotides read TGTGCCAGCAGCTTCCTACAGGGGGCGGACGGCTACACCTTC. Amino acids: CASSFLQGADGYTF.